This TCR beta chain is from a study of long-term antiretroviral therapy in people with HIV. The libraries were made with immunoSEQ v3.0 at survey level. Assay used: immunoSEQ multiplex PCR; TCRdb lists only in-frame clones, some missing. The repertoire consists of approximately 32,000 clones, with 83% occurring once and the leading ten covering roughly 7.9%. Deletions cut 5 bases from V and 0 bases from J, with 14 bases between. The CDR3 sequence is 15 residues long. CDR1 SEHNR and CDR2 FQNEAQ come from the germline V gene (reference sequence). The material sequenced was unsorted PBMCs, taken 0.4 years before starting antiretroviral therapy. The chain has TRBV7-9 and TRBJ2-7; the D gene is possibly TRBD1 (6 bases). The TCR comes from a man aged 18-30 years with HIV. The CDR3 loop reads CASSGTPGDSYEQYF. As DNA, the CDR3 is TGTGCCAGCAGCGGGACACCAGGGGACTCCTACGAGCAGTACTTC.